Below, one TCR beta chain is given with its context. Its target is not known. The likely explanation is a read error, given a far larger clone one base away. Noted time point: newly diagnosed GD, antithyroid drugs for less than 3 months. Making the TCR library involved RNA that had been extracted from PBMCs. The source of the sample is a study of regulatory T cells in long-lasting Graves disease. General study findings and limits: TCR diversity was lower in persistent than newly diagnosed Graves' disease. Analyses excluded thyroid tissue, covering peripheral blood alone. Newly diagnosed disease favored TRBV20-1 and TRBJ2-1 over persistent disease.

V gave up 5 bases and J gave up 5 bases; unmatched junction bases: 6. This CDR3 has 15 residues. Germline CDR1 MDHEN, CDR2 SYDVKM. Arm-PCR of CDR3 regions and iRepertoire HTBI primers were used to build TCR beta libraries. TCRdb used MiXCR to reprocess the multiplex PCR reads, holding one entry per CDR3 protein. Of approximately 250,000 distinct CDR3 sequences listed, approximately 20% were seen once; the top ten hold more than 20%. The source was peripheral blood mononuclear cells (PBMCs), collected at new diagnosis, from a patient treated with antithyroid drugs. This chain joins TRBV28 and TRBJ2-5; 12 bases are a match to TRBD2. The TCR originated in a female donor with Graves disease. DNA of the CDR3: TGTGCCAGCAGTCCTAGCGGGAGGGCCAGGGAGACCCAGTACTTC. Its protein product is CASSPSGRARETQYF.